These 8 T cell receptor beta chains were sequenced from one sample in a study of T cells in Graves' hyperthyroidism and ophthalmopathy. The TCR beta CDR3 regions underwent amplification using RNA transcripts as the source. Primed by the HTBI set, a first-round RT-PCR was run on the TCR CDR3. TCRdb re-called the multiplex PCR reads through MiXCR, storing one row per CDR3 protein. In the table there are around 600,000 distinct CDR3 sequences, around 14% of which are singletons. Sample: blood. These receptors were taken from a woman in her twenties or thirties with Graves' hyperthyroidism.

This clonotype was recorded at least ten times. The chain links TRBV7-2 to TRBJ2-1; D gene unclear. The length of the CDR3 is 12 residues. V lost 5 bases and J 5 bases, leaving 7 bases between the germline ends. Germline values: CDR1 SGHTA, CDR2 FQGNSA. The CDR3 loop reads CASSARHNEQFF. CDR3 coding DNA: TGTGCCAGCAGCGCCCGACACAATGAGCAGTTCTTC.

The chain uses TRBV7-2 and TRBJ1-1; tentative D call: TRBD1 (6 bases). CDR1 and CDR2 (germline): SGHTA, FQGNSA. The ends were cut back, 6 bases at V and 7 bases at J, with 18 bases in the middle. This CDR3 is 14 amino acids long. The CDR3 is CASRTREGGFEAFF. The DNA of the CDR3 is TGTGCCAGCAGAACGAGGGAGGGGGGCTTTGAAGCTTTCTTT. The entire variable domain, with the rest obtained from reference TRBV7-2 and TRBJ1-1, is as follows: GAGVSQSPSNKVTEKGKDVELRCDPISGHTALYWYRQSLGQGLEFLIYFQGNSAPDKSGLPSDRFSAERTGGSVSTLTIQRTQQEDSAVYLCASRTREGGFEAFFGQGTRLTVV.

This clonotype was counted many times. V usage is TRBV3-1 and J usage is TRBJ1-1; D gene ambiguous. The V end was cut by 0 bases, the J end by 1 base, with 9 bases between. The CDR3 runs to 15 residues. Germline CDR1 is LGHDT and CDR2 is YNNKEL (reference sequence). CDR3 sequence reads: CASSQENSWNTEAFF. Here the CDR3 DNA reads TGTGCCAGCAGCCAAGAAAACAGCTGGAACACTGAAGCTTTCTTT. The complete variable domain, with remaining parts taken from reference TRBV3-1 and TRBJ1-1, reads DTAVSQTPKYLVTQMGNDKSIKCEQNLGHDTMYWYKQDSKKFLKIMFSYNNKELIINETVPNRFSPKSPDKAHLNLHINSLELGDSAVYFCASSQENSWNTEAFFGQGTRLTVV.

The gene calls are TRBV18 and TRBJ2-7, with 11 bases identical to TRBD2. V gave up 4 bases and J gave up 4 bases; unmatched junction bases: 9. Germline V CDR1 and CDR2: KGHSH, LQKENI. The CDR3 spans 16 residues. This chain's CDR3 is CASSQIAGGILYEQYF. CDR3 coding DNA: TGTGCCAGCTCACAAATAGCGGGAGGGATATTGTACGAGCAGTACTTC.

The V gene is TRBV6-4, the J gene TRBJ2-1; no clear D gene. The V gene's germline CDR1 is MRHNA and CDR2 SNTAGT. Trimming stripped 2 bases from V and 1 base from J, with 12 bases between. The CDR3 spans 16 residues. The CDR3 protein is CASSDASPNSYNEQFF. The DNA of the CDR3 is TGTGCCAGCAGTGACGCATCTCCGAATTCCTACAATGAGCAGTTCTTC.

This clonotype came up a few times. V gene TRBV7-9 combines with J gene TRBJ2-2; 10 bases are a match to TRBD1. Germline V gene data show CDR1 as SEHNR and CDR2 as FQNEAQ (reference sequence). After removal of 6 bases from V and 5 bases from J, the junction contained 3 bases not matched to a gene. CDR3 size: 14 residues. The CDR3 DNA sequence: TGTGCCAGCAGGACAGGGGGCCAGACCGGGGAGCTGTTTTTT. Translated: CASRTGGQTGELFF.

This chain connects TRBV2 to TRBJ2-7, with D possibly TRBD1 on 6 matching bases. Germline loops: CDR1 SNHLY, CDR2 FYNNEI. The CDR3 runs 14 residues. Trimming left V 5 bases short and J 1 base short, with 12 bases between. The CDR3 is CASSYSQGSYEQYF. The CDR3, as DNA: TGTGCCAGCAGTTACTCCCAGGGGTCCTACGAGCAGTACTTC.

The chain recombines TRBV19 with TRBJ2-7; D is perhaps TRBD1 (6 bases). Germline CDR1 LNHDA, CDR2 SQIVND (reference sequence). CDR3 length: 14 amino acids. With 7 bases removed from V and 1 base from J, the gap between germline ends came to 14 bases. The CDR3 loop reads CASIGGSWSYEQYF. Written as DNA, the CDR3 is TGTGCCAGTATAGGGGGAAGTTGGTCCTACGAGCAGTACTTC.